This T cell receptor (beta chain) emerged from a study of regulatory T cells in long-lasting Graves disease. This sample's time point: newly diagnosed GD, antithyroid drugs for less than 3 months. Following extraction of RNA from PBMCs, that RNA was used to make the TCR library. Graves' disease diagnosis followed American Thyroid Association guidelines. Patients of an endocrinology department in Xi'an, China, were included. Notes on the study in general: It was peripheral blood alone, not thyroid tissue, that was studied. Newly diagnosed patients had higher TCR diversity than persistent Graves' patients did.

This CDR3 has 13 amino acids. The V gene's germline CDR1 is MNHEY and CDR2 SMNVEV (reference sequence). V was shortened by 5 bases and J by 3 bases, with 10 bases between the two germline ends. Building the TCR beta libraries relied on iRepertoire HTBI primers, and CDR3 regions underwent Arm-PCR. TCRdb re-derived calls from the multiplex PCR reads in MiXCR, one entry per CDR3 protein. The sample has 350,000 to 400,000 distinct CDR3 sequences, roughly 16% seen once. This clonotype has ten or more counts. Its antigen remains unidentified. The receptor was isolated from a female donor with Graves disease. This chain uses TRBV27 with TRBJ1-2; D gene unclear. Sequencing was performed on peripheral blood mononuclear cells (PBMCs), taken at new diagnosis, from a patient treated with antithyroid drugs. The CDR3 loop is CASSPRRDYGYTF. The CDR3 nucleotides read TGTGCCAGCAGTCCTAGACGGGACTATGGCTACACCTTC.